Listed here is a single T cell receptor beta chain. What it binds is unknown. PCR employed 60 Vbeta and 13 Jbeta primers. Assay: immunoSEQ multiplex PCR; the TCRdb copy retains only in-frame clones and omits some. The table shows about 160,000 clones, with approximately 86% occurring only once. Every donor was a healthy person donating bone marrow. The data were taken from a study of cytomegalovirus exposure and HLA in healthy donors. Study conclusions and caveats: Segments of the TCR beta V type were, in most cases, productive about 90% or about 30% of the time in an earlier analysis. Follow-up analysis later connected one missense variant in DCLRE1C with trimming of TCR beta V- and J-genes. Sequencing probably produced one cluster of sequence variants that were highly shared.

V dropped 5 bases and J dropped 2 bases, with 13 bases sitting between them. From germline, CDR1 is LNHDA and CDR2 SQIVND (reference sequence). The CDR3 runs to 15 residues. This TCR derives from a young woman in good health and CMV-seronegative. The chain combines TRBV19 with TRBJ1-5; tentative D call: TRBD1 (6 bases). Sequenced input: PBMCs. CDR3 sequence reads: CASSVRGVGNQPQHF. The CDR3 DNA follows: TGTGCCAGTAGTGTCAGGGGAGTCGGCAATCAGCCCCAGCATTTT.